One T cell receptor beta chain is described in this entry. The data originate from a study of blood T cell repertoires in COVID-19. Study information: COVID-19 samples from acute and convalescent phases originated in the United States, Italy and Spain. Sources were T cells, B-cell-depleted T cells, or PBMCs; the material itself was cDNA or gDNA.

It was during active infection that Seattle patients were enrolled and then longitudinally followed. How the authors handled the data: Researchers report that nucleated cell counts were estimated from reference gene primer amplification. TCRdb's copy holds only in-frame clones and misses some; the assay was immunoSEQ multiplex PCR. That table gives V, J and clone size, and the DNA gave D and trimming. This sample has about 270,000 clones, with 86% found just once. The CDR3 has 11 amino acids. Germline lookup yields CDR1 MNHEY and CDR2 SVGAGI. V was cut by 4 bases and J by 5 bases, with 4 bases left in between.

The chain uses TRBV6-5 and TRBJ2-3, with D unresolved. The source material was peripheral blood. This sequence originates from a woman younger than 45 with COVID-19, enrolled during active disease. Here the CDR3 reads CASSSRDTQYF. CDR3 bases: TGTGCCAGCAGTTCTCGAGATACGCAGTATTTT.